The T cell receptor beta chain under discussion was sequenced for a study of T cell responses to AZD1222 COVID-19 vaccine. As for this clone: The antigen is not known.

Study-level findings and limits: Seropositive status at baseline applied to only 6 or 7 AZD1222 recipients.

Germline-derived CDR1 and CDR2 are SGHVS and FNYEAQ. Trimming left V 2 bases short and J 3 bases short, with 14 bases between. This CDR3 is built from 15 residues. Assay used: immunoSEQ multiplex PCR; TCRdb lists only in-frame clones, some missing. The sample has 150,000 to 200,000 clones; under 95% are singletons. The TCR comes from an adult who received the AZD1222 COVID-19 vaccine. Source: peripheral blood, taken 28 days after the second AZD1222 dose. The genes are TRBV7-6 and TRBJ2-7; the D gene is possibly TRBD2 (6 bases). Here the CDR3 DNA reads TGTGCCAGCAGCTTATATATCGGGGGTATCTACGAGCAGTACTTC. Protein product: CASSLYIGGIYEQYF.